This T cell receptor (beta chain) is drawn from a study of beta chain features in type 1 diabetes. Study-level findings and limits: The question left open here concerned HLA type influencing TCRB rearrangement. Amplification by PCR could prefer shorter templates, with the same effect in patients and controls.

As regards this clone: As yet, its antigen is unknown.

The study reverse transcribed the entire isolated RNA, so it sequenced expressed TCRB transcripts. TCRdb's table, derived via immunoSEQ multiplex PCR, lists solely in-frame clones and lacks some. In the table there are around 310,000 clones, 11% of which are singletons. Germline V CDR1 and CDR2: SGHTA, FQGTGA. This CDR3 spans 16 amino acids. J gave up 2 bases and V 8 bases, and 11 bases lay outside the gene matches. Purity above 95% was achieved in all sorted populations. This TCR was sampled from a woman in her thirties in good health. The V call is TRBV7-3, the J call TRBJ2-1; 8 nucleotides line up with TRBD2. What was sequenced was naive CD4+ T cells from blood. This CDR3 is CASGAGGFVTYNEQFF. CDR3 DNA: TGTGCCAGCGGCGCGGGAGGTTTCGTCACCTACAATGAGCAGTTCTTC.